This entry lists 21 T cell receptor beta chains sequenced from one sample in a study of blood T cell repertoires in COVID-19. Produced via immunoSEQ multiplex PCR; TCRdb's table is partial and in-frame only. The data show about 24,000 clones, around nine tenths seen once. Sequences were obtained from peripheral blood. The receptors come from a man aged 70 or older with COVID-19, enrolled during active disease.

This clone was observed a single time. The V gene is TRBV15, the J gene TRBJ1-1, with TRBD1 matching 8 bases. Germline CDR1 LNHNV, CDR2 YYDKDF (reference sequence). The CDR3 totals 14 residues. Trimming took 3 bases from V and 5 from J; bases not matched to a gene: 5. CDR3 nucleotide sequence: TGTGCCACCAGCAGCGACAGGGGTTTAACTGAAGCTTTCTTT. It yields the protein CATSSDRGLTEAFF.

V is TRBV7-9 and J is TRBJ1-3; tentatively, D is TRBD1 (5 bases). The CDR3 has 15 residues. The germline CDR1 and CDR2 sequences are SEHNR and FQNEAQ (reference sequence). Trimming removed 5 bases from V and 0 bases from J, with 11 bases in between. The CDR3 coding sequence is TGTGCCAGCAGCCCCAGGGTTCTCTCTGGAAACACCATATATTTT. Its protein is CASSPRVLSGNTIYF.

This clone was counted a few times. The chain employs TRBV6-6 and TRBJ1-2, with 10 bases identical to TRBD1. Trimming at V came to 6 bases and at J to 4 bases, leaving 14 bases not matched to a gene. Per the germline V gene, CDR1 is MNHNY and CDR2 is SVGAGI (reference sequence). This CDR3 comprises 17 residues. CDR3 nucleotide sequence: TGTGCCAGCAGACGAACTTCGACAGGGGGCCCCCTCTATGGCTACACCTTC. Amino acid sequence: CASRRTSTGGPLYGYTF.

V is TRBV5-1 and J is TRBJ1-5; no definite D call. CDR3 size: 13 residues. V shed 1 base and J shed 7 bases, with 9 bases lying between them. Per germline, CDR1 SGHRS and CDR2 YFSETQ. The CDR3 sequence: CASSLWAGQPQHF. CDR3 DNA: TGCGCCAGCAGCTTGTGGGCTGGACAGCCCCAGCATTTT.

This clone has a handful of counts. The J gene is TRBJ2-1, the V gene TRBV15; TRBD2 matches at 13 bases. The V gene end was trimmed by 4 bases and the J gene end by 7 bases; junction bases not matched to a gene: 7. Germline lookup yields CDR1 LNHNV and CDR2 YYDKDF (reference sequence). This CDR3 spans 16 amino acids. CDR3: CATSTLWTSGRNEQFF. Written as DNA, the CDR3 is TGTGCCACCAGCACACTCTGGACTAGCGGGAGAAATGAGCAGTTCTTC.

CDR3 nucleotides: TGCGCCAGCAGTGAGTCAACAGGGCACAATGAGCAGTTCTTC. Protein: CASSESTGHNEQFF. The rearrangement links TRBV10-1 to TRBJ2-1; a weak D match, TRBD1 (6 bases). The CDR3 totals 14 residues. V lost 0 bases, J lost 5 bases, and 8 bases lay in between. Germline CDR1 and CDR2: WNHNN and SYGVQD (reference sequence).

J is TRBJ2-1 and V is TRBV11-2; unclear D gene. Per the germline V gene, CDR1 is SGHAT and CDR2 is FQNNGV. V lost 5 bases and J lost 7, with 15 bases in between. CDR3 length: 14 residues. Here the CDR3 reads CASSPTETTNEQFF. The CDR3 region has the DNA TGTGCCAGCAGCCCAACCGAAACCACTAATGAGCAGTTCTTC.

The chain employs TRBV6-5 and TRBJ2-2; 7 bases are shared with TRBD1. The V segment lost 4 bases and the J segment 6 bases; nucleotides outside the gene matches: 5. The germline V gene encodes CDR1 MNHEY and CDR2 SVGAGI. The length of the CDR3 is 14 residues. CDR3 sequence (DNA): TGTGCCAGCAGTTCCACAGGGGATTCCGGGGAGCTGTTTTTT. Amino acid sequence: CASSSTGDSGELFF.

The chain has TRBV7-9 and TRBJ2-7; 7 nucleotides match TRBD1. The germline gives CDR1 SEHNR, CDR2 FQNEAQ (reference sequence). The V segment lost 5 bases and the J segment 1 base; nucleotides outside the gene matches: 8. The CDR3 totals 15 residues. CDR3 nucleotide sequence: TGTGCCAGCAGCCCACGGACAGGAACGTCCTACGAGCAGTACTTC. Protein product: CASSPRTGTSYEQYF. Using reference TRBV7-9 and TRBJ2-7 for the parts outside the CDR3, the full variable domain is DTGVSQNPRHKITKRGQNVTFRCDPISEHNRLYWYRQTLGQGPEFLTYFQNEAQLEKSRLLSDRFSAERPKGSFSTLEIQRTEQGDSAMYLCASSPRTGTSYEQYFGPGTRLTVT.

The chain has TRBV5-1 and TRBJ2-3, with D perhaps TRBD2 (6 bases). Germline CDR1 reads SGHRS; CDR2 reads YFSETQ. Trimming pared 4 bases from V and 2 bases from J, leaving 14 bases between. This CDR3 region has 15 residues. The CDR3 nucleotides are TGCGCCAGCAGCGGGGGTGGCGGGACCACAGATACGCAGTATTTT. Protein product: CASSGGGGTTDTQYF.

The chain joins TRBV12-3 or TRBV12-4 to TRBJ2-1, with D tentatively TRBD2 (6 bases). This CDR3 has 13 amino acids. Trimming shortened V by 5 bases and J by 7 bases, and 12 bases separated the two germline ends. This chain's CDR3 is CASSPTGVNEQFF. CDR3 nucleotides: TGTGCCAGCAGTCCGACGGGGGTAAATGAGCAGTTCTTC.

The chain recombines TRBV19 with TRBJ2-1; TRBD2 matches at 8 bases. The CDR3 consists of 15 residues. CDR1 is LNHDA, CDR2 SQIVND, per germline (reference sequence). The V gene end was trimmed by 2 bases and the J gene end by 8 bases; junction bases not matched to a gene: 8. CDR3 protein: CASSIPAGESDEQFF. In DNA, the CDR3 is TGTGCCAGTAGTATACCAGCGGGAGAGTCGGATGAGCAGTTCTTC.

By share, this clone counts as large. This chain connects TRBV7-8 to TRBJ1-6, with 7 bases matching TRBD1. Germline loops: CDR1 SGHVS, CDR2 FQNEAQ. The ends lost 5 bases at V and 9 bases at J; junction bases unmatched: 4. CDR3 length: 13 amino acids. CDR3 DNA sequence: TGTGCCAGCAGCGCGGGACAGTCTTCACCCCTCCACTTT. Translating gives CASSAGQSSPLHF.

This CDR3 reads CASSYSGEGGTDTQYF. Here the CDR3 DNA reads TGTGCCAGCAGTTACTCGGGAGAGGGGGGCACAGATACGCAGTATTTT. The chain couples TRBV6-6 to TRBJ2-3; possible D gene TRBD1, 6 bases. Between the trimmed V and J ends, which lost 0 bases and 1 base, there was a span of 11 bases. Germline V gives CDR1 MNHNY, CDR2 SVGAGI (reference sequence). The length of the CDR3 is 16 residues.

This clone was seen only once. The chain links TRBV6-5 to TRBJ2-7; D possibly corresponds to TRBD2 (6 bases). Germline V gives CDR1 MNHEY, CDR2 SVGAGI. V was trimmed by 0 bases and J by 3 bases, leaving 15 bases between them. The CDR3 covers 16 residues. CDR3: CASSYSAVGLSYEQYF. CDR3 nucleotides: TGTGCCAGCAGTTACTCTGCCGTGGGACTGAGCTACGAGCAGTACTTC.

This rearrangement joins TRBV4-1 to TRBJ1-1; D is unresolved. The germline gives CDR1 MGHRA, CDR2 YSYEKL. CDR3 length: 14 residues. Trimming took 8 bases from V and 1 from J, leaving 14 bases between them. The CDR3 is CASVPWTKNTEAFF. DNA for the CDR3: TGCGCCAGCGTCCCATGGACTAAGAACACTGAAGCTTTCTTT.

The chain recombines TRBV30 with TRBJ2-1; 14 nucleotides align to TRBD2. This CDR3 is built from 17 residues. Germline CDR1 GTSNPN, CDR2 SVGIG (reference sequence). Losses at the gene ends were 0 bases for V and 5 bases for J; bases not matched to a gene: 6. Here the CDR3 reads CAWSVRTSGRSHNEQFF. The CDR3 nucleotides read TGTGCCTGGAGTGTACGGACTAGCGGGAGGTCCCACAATGAGCAGTTCTTC.

The rearrangement uses TRBV7-6 and TRBJ2-7, with 7 nucleotides matching TRBD1. In germline, CDR1 is SGHVS, CDR2 FNYEAQ. This CDR3 has 16 residues. The V gene end was trimmed by 0 bases and the J gene end by 3 bases; junction bases not matched to a gene: 8. This CDR3 reads CASSLATGQAGYEQYF. The DNA of the CDR3 is TGTGCCAGCAGCTTAGCGACCGGACAGGCGGGCTACGAGCAGTACTTC.

The chain joins TRBV3-1 (or the pseudogene TRBV3-2) to TRBJ2-5, with a possible D match to TRBD2 (6 bases). Between the trimmed V and J ends, which lost 0 bases and 4 bases, there was a span of 18 bases. The CDR3 loop spans 17 amino acids. CDR1 is LGHDT, CDR2 YNNKEL, per germline (reference sequence). The CDR3 protein is CASSQDLGGGRGETQYF. CDR3 nucleotide sequence: TGTGCCAGCAGCCAAGATCTCGGGGGAGGCCGGGGAGAGACCCAGTACTTC.

The V gene is TRBV7-2, the J gene TRBJ1-1; 7 nucleotides align to TRBD1. Unmatched junction bases numbered 1, after V lost 3 bases and J lost 0 bases. The CDR3 consists of 14 residues. Per germline, CDR1 SGHTA and CDR2 FQGNSA. CDR3 sequence reads: CASSFGTVNTEAFF. DNA for the CDR3: TGTGCCAGCAGCTTTGGGACAGTGAACACTGAAGCTTTCTTT.

Here the CDR3 reads CASVSGSSYNEQFF. The DNA of the CDR3 is TGTGCTAGCGTCTCTGGGAGCTCCTACAATGAGCAGTTCTTC. The rearrangement joins TRBV12-5 to TRBJ2-1; tentatively, D is TRBD2 (5 bases). Trimming stripped 9 bases from V and 0 bases from J, with 12 bases between. The V gene's germline CDR1 is LGHNT and CDR2 FRNRAP. This CDR3 has 14 residues.